The 20 T cell receptor beta chains reported below all come from one sample, sequenced in a study of T cell responses to AZD1222 COVID-19 vaccine (dated by TCRdb to about 2021). The library relied on the immunoSEQ multiplex PCR assay. Sourced from immuneACCESS, this table was stored by TCRdb with only in-frame sequences that have V and J called. A share of the clones is absent; for the studies checked, an unresolved V gene accounts for under half, and the remainder has no known explanation. Present in this sample are around 130,000 clones, 75% to 95% of which were seen just once. The ten largest account for approximately 5.1% of the sample. In the paper's terms, the time point label means: baseline before first vaccination. The starting material was peripheral blood, obtained on day 0 of AZD1222 vaccination. The receptors shown here come from an adult in good health.

The chain joins TRBV19 to TRBJ1-1; 10 bases line up with TRBD1. Germline V gene sequence: CDR1 LNHDA, CDR2 SQIVND (reference sequence). V dropped 5 bases and J dropped 1; count of bases not matched to a gene: 10. The CDR3 is 17 residues long. The CDR3 nucleotides are TGTGCCAGTAGTCTGGCGGGACAGGGGTGGCGGAACACTGAAGCTTTCTTT. This translates into CASSLAGQGWRNTEAFF.

This sequence joins TRBV10-2 and TRBJ2-5, with no clear D. Germline CDR1 and CDR2: WSHSY and SAAADI. V lost 3 bases to trimming and J lost 4 bases, with 15 bases between them. The CDR3 loop spans 15 amino acids. The CDR3 DNA reads as TGCGCCAGCAGTGACCCCAGTGAGTCTGCAGAGACCCAGTACTTC. This translates into CASSDPSESAETQYF.

The chain joins TRBV6-5 to TRBJ1-4; D not resolved. The CDR3 loop spans 14 amino acids. Germline V CDR1 and CDR2: MNHEY, SVGAGI. Trimming pared 5 bases from V and 8 bases from J, leaving 15 bases between. In DNA form, the CDR3 reads TGTGCCAGCAGTCTTCCGCGAGAGGGAGAAAAACTGTTTTTT. Translation gives CASSLPREGEKLFF.

The V gene is TRBV10-3, the J gene TRBJ2-7; 10 bases align to TRBD1. Germline CDR1 reads ENHRY; CDR2 reads SYGVKD. This CDR3 comprises 13 residues. V lost 7 bases, J lost 2 bases, and 2 bases stayed unmatched. In DNA form, the CDR3 reads TGTGCCATCAAGGGACAGGGGACCTACGAGCAGTACTTC. Amino acids: CAIKGQGTYEQYF.

V is TRBV6-4 and J is TRBJ2-2; 10 bases map to TRBD1. The CDR3 runs 17 residues. The V gene end was trimmed by 5 bases and the J gene end by 2 bases; junction bases not matched to a gene: 8. Per germline, CDR1 MRHNA and CDR2 SNTAGT. The CDR3 is CASSRSGTGANTGELFF. The CDR3, as DNA: TGTGCCAGCAGTCGTTCCGGGACAGGGGCAAACACCGGGGAGCTGTTTTTT.

This chain joins TRBV18 and TRBJ1-4; no clear D. This CDR3 region has 16 residues. From germline, CDR1 is KGHSH and CDR2 LQKENI. Deletions cut 3 bases from V and 0 bases from J, with 11 bases between. The CDR3 loop reads CASSPFSRATNEKLFF. The CDR3 nucleotides read TGTGCCAGCTCACCGTTTTCACGGGCAACTAATGAAAAACTGTTTTTT.

In regard to this clone: Germline is not matched at one junction end, which may reflect a read error. The J gene is TRBJ2-5, the V gene TRBV7-6; 7 nucleotides agree with TRBD2. The CDR3 is made up of 15 amino acids. CDR1 and CDR2 (germline): SGHVS, FNYEAQ. The CDR3 nucleotides read TGTGCTAGCAGCGCAGTGGGAGGGCCCTCGGAGACCCAGTACTTC. Translating it yields CASSAVGGPSETQYF. Filled out from reference TRBV7-6 and TRBJ2-5, the complete variable domain reads GAGVSQSPRYKVTKRGQDVALRCDPISGHVSLYWYRQALGQGPEFLTYFNYEAQQDKSGLPNDRFSAERPEGSISTLTIQRTEQRDSAMYRCASSAVGGPSETQYFGPGTRLLVL.

The CDR3 here is CASIGGSSYEQYF. CDR3 nucleotide sequence: TGTGCCAGCATTGGGGGAAGCTCCTACGAGCAGTACTTC. The J gene is TRBJ2-7, the V gene TRBV28; either TRBD1 or TRBD2 may supply D (5 bases each). The CDR3 runs 13 residues. With 7 bases removed from V and 0 bases from J, the gap between germline ends came to 10 bases. CDR1 and CDR2 (germline): MDHEN, SYDVKM.

This rearrangement joins TRBV7-9 to TRBJ2-7; D perhaps matches TRBD1 (5 bases). V was shortened by 5 bases and J by 7 bases, with 15 bases between the two germline ends. The CDR3 length is 13 residues. Per germline, CDR1 SEHNR and CDR2 FQNEAQ (reference sequence). CDR3 coding DNA: TGTGCCAGCAGCCAAGTAGGGTCAGGGGAGCAGTACTTC. Translated: CASSQVGSGEQYF.

Remarks on this clone: One end of the junction fails to match germline, which may point to a read error. This chain uses TRBV3-1 (or the pseudogene TRBV3-2) with TRBJ2-1, with D possibly TRBD2 on 5 matching bases. Germline V gene data show CDR1 as LGHDT and CDR2 as YNNKEL (reference sequence). The CDR3 extends over 14 amino acids. CDR3 region: CASSLGLESGPPIF. As DNA, the CDR3 is TGTGCCAGCAGCCTCGGACTCGAGTCCGGCCCCCCAATCTTC.

The V call is TRBV25-1, the J call TRBJ1-6; no clear D. CDR3 length: 11 amino acids. V lost 6 bases to trimming and J lost 7 bases, with 4 bases between them. Germline assignment: CDR1 MGHDK and CDR2 SYGVNS. The CDR3 is CASRNNSPLHF. DNA of the CDR3: TGTGCCAGCAGGAACAATTCACCCCTCCACTTT.

CDR3 sequence reads: CASSTGLSTGNTIYF. The CDR3 DNA reads as TGTGCCAGCTCAACGGGACTCTCAACTGGAAACACCATATATTTT. The chain carries TRBV18 and TRBJ1-3; possible D gene TRBD1, 5 bases. Trimming shortened V by 5 bases and J by 2 bases, and 13 bases separated the two germline ends. From germline, CDR1 is KGHSH and CDR2 LQKENI. The CDR3 has 15 residues.

V and J are TRBV19 and TRBJ1-2; D unclear. The CDR3 length is 15 residues. Germline CDR1 and CDR2: LNHDA and SQIVND (reference sequence). Trimming shortened V by 5 bases and J by 4 bases, and 17 bases separated the two germline ends. CDR3 protein: CASSPRGELGYGYTF. CDR3 nucleotides: TGTGCCAGTAGTCCCCGGGGTGAACTTGGCTATGGCTACACCTTC.

A single count supports this clone. This rearrangement joins TRBV29-1 to TRBJ1-1; no definite D call. Trimming took off 7 bases at V and 2 bases at J, with 8 bases between the two ends. CDR3 length: 11 residues. Germline V gene lookup returns CDR1 SQVTM and CDR2 ANQGSEA. DNA of the CDR3: TGCAGCGCCGTGGGTAACACTGAAGCTTTCTTT. This gives the protein CSAVGNTEAFF.

This chain links TRBV27 with TRBJ2-7; D remains ambiguous. V gave up 1 base and J gave up 2 bases, with 6 bases separating them. Germline V gene lookup returns CDR1 MNHEY and CDR2 SMNVEV (reference sequence). CDR3 size: 13 residues. This CDR3 is CASSLWGPYEQYF. The CDR3 nucleotides read TGTGCCAGCAGTTTATGGGGTCCCTACGAGCAGTACTTC.

The V and J genes are TRBV6-1 and TRBJ2-3; perhaps TRBD1 as D (5 bases). Trimming cost V 1 base and J 3 bases, with 11 bases left between them. The germline V gene encodes CDR1 MNHNS and CDR2 SASEGT. The CDR3 runs to 15 residues. CDR3 coding DNA: TGTGCCAGCAGTGAAGAGGGGTTCAGGACAGATACGCAGTATTTT. It encodes CASSEEGFRTDTQYF.

The count of this clone is one. The chain employs TRBV2 and TRBJ1-1; no firm D call. The germline V gene has CDR1 SNHLY and CDR2 FYNNEI. The CDR3 runs 15 residues. V lost 4 bases to trimming and J lost 3 bases, with 15 bases between them. The CDR3 sequence: CASSGVVGLHTEAFF. The CDR3 coding sequence is TGTGCCAGCAGTGGAGTTGTAGGGTTGCACACTGAAGCTTTCTTT.

V is TRBV5-1 and J is TRBJ1-6; 7 positions agree with TRBD1. This CDR3 has 15 amino acids. Trimming removed 5 bases from V and 7 bases from J; junction bases left unmatched: 9. Germline V gene lookup returns CDR1 SGHRS and CDR2 YFSETQ. Here the CDR3 DNA reads TGCGCCAGCAGTAAGGAGACAGGGAGGAATTCACCCCTCCACTTT. This codes for CASSKETGRNSPLHF.

The chain links TRBV30 to TRBJ1-5; D ambiguous. CDR1 and CDR2 (germline): GTSNPN, SVGIG (reference sequence). The CDR3 contains 14 residues. The V gene lost 1 base and the J gene lost 5 bases, with 12 bases spanning the gap. CDR3 nucleotide sequence: TGTGCCTGGAGTGCTGGTGCTTCGGATCAGCCCCAGCATTTT. It codes for CAWSAGASDQPQHF.

This chain links TRBV27 with TRBJ1-2; 7 bases line up with TRBD1. The trim removed 5 bases at V and 6 bases at J, leaving 15 bases unmatched. CDR1 and CDR2 (germline): MNHEY, SMNVEV (reference sequence). The CDR3 loop spans 16 amino acids. The CDR3 DNA reads TGTGCCAGCAGTGACCTTAGGACAGGTTCAGTGAATGGCTACACCTTC. Protein: CASSDLRTGSVNGYTF.